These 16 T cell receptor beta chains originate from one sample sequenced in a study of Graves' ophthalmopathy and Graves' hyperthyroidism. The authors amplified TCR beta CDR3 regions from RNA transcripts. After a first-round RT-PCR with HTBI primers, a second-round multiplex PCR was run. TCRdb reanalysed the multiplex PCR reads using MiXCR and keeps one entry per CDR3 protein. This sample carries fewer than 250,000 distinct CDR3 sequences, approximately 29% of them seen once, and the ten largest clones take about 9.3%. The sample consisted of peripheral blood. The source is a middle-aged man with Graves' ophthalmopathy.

This CDR3 reads CASSTPRAGGEGTEAFF. CDR3 sequence (DNA): TGTGCCAGCAGCACACCTCGGGCAGGGGGCGAAGGTACTGAAGCTTTCTTT. The chain links TRBV11-2 to TRBJ1-1, with 8 nucleotides matching TRBD1. The CDR3 is 17 amino acids. J lost 5 bases, V lost 5 bases, and 16 bases had no gene match. Per the germline V gene, CDR1 is SGHAT and CDR2 is FQNNGV.

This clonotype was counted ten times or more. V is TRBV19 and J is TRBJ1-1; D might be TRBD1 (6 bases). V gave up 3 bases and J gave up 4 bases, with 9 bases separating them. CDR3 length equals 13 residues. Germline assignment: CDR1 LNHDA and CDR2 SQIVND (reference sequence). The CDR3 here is CASSITGTTEAFF. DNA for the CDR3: TGTGCCAGTAGTATCACAGGGACCACTGAAGCTTTCTTT. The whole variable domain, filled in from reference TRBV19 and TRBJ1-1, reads DGGITQSPKYLFRKEGQNVTLSCEQNLNHDAMYWYRQDPGQGLRLIYYSQIVNDFQKGDIAEGYSVSREKKESFPLTVTSAQKNPTAFYLCASSITGTTEAFFGQGTRLTVV.

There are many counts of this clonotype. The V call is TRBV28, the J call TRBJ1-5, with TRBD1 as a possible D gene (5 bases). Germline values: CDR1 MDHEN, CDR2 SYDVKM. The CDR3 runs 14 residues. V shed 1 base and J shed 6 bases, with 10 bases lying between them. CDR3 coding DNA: TGTGCCAGCAGTTTATTCAGGGCGGCTCAGCCCCAGCATTTT. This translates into CASSLFRAAQPQHF.

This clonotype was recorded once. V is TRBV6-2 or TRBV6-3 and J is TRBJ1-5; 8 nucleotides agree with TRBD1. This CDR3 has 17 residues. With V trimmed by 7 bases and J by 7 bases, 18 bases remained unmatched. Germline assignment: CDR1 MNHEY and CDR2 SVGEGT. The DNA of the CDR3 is TGTGCCAGCAAGCCGGGACAGGATCATGCTTTTGGCCAGCCCCAGCATTTT. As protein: CASKPGQDHAFGQPQHF.

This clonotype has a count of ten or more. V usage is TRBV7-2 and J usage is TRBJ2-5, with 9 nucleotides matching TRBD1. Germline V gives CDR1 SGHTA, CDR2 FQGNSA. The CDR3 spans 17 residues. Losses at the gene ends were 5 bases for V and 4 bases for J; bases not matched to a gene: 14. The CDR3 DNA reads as TGTGCCAGCAGCCTCCCCGGGACAGGGTGGATGGCAGAGACCCAGTACTTC. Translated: CASSLPGTGWMAETQYF.

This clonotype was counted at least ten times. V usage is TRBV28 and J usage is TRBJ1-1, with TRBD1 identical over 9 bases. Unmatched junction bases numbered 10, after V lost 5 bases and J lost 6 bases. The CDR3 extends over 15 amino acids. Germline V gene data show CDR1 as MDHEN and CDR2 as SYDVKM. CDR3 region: CASSPWTGVEAEAFF. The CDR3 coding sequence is TGTGCCAGCAGTCCTTGGACAGGGGTGGAAGCTGAAGCTTTCTTT.

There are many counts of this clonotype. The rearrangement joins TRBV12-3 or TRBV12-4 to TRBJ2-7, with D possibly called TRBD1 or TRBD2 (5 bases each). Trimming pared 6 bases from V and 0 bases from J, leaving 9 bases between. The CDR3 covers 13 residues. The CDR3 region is CASRGTSSYEQYF. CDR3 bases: TGTGCCAGCAGAGGGACCAGCTCCTACGAGCAGTACTTC.

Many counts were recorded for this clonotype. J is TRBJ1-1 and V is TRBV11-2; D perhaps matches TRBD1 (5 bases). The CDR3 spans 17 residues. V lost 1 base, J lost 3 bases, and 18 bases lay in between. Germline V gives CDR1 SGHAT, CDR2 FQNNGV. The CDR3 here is CASSLGGLGVWDTEAFF. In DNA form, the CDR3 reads TGTGCCAGCAGCTTAGGCGGGTTGGGGGTTTGGGACACTGAAGCTTTCTTT.

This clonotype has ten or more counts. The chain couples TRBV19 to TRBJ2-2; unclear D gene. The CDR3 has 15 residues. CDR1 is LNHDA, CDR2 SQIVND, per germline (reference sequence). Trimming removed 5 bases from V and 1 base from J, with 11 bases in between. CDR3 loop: CASSPSTGNTGELFF. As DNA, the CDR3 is TGTGCCAGTAGTCCCAGTACGGGGAACACCGGGGAGCTGTTTTTT.

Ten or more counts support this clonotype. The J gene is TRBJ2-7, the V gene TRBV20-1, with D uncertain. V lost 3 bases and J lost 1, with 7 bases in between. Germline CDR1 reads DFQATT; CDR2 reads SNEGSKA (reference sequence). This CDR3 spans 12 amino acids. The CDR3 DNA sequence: TGCAGTGCTAGGTCCCAGTCCTACGAGCAGTACTTC. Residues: CSARSQSYEQYF.

This CDR3 is CASFSAIAYEQYF. The DNA of the CDR3 is TGTGCCAGCTTCTCGGCAATTGCGTACGAGCAGTACTTC. The V gene is TRBV28, the J gene TRBJ2-7; D is unresolved. CDR1 MDHEN and CDR2 SYDVKM come from the germline V gene. The CDR3 extends over 13 amino acids. V was pared by 8 bases and J by 4 bases, with 15 bases between.

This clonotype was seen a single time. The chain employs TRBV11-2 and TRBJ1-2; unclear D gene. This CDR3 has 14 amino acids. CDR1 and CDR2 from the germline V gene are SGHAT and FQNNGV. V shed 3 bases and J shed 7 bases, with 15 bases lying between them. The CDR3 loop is CASSLMEGTGGYTF. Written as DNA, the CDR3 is TGTGCCAGCAGCTTGATGGAGGGAACTGGTGGCTACACCTTC.

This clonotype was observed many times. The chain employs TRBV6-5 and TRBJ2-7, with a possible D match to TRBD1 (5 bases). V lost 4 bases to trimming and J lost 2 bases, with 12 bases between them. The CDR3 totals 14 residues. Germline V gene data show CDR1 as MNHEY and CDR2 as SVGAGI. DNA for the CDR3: TGTGCCAGCAGTTCCCAGGGTGGTCCCTACGAGCAGTACTTC. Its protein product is CASSSQGGPYEQYF.

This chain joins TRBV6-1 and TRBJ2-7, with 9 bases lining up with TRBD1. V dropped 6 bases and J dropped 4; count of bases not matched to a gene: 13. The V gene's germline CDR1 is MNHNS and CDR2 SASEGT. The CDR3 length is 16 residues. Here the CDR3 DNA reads TGTGCCAGCAGCACGAACAGGGGGCTTTTCTTGTACGAGCAGTACTTC. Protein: CASSTNRGLFLYEQYF.

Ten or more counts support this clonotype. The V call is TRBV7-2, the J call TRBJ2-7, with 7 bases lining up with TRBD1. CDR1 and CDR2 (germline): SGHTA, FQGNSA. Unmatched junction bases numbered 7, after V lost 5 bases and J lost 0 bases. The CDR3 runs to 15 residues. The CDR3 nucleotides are TGTGCCAGCAGCATAGACAGGGCCCGCTCCTACGAGCAGTACTTC. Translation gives CASSIDRARSYEQYF.

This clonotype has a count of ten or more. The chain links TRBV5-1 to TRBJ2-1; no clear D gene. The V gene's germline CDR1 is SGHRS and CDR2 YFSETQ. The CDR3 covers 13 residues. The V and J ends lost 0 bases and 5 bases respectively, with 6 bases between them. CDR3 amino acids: CASSLDSNNEQFF. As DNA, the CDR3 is TGCGCCAGCAGCTTGGACAGTAACAATGAGCAGTTCTTC.